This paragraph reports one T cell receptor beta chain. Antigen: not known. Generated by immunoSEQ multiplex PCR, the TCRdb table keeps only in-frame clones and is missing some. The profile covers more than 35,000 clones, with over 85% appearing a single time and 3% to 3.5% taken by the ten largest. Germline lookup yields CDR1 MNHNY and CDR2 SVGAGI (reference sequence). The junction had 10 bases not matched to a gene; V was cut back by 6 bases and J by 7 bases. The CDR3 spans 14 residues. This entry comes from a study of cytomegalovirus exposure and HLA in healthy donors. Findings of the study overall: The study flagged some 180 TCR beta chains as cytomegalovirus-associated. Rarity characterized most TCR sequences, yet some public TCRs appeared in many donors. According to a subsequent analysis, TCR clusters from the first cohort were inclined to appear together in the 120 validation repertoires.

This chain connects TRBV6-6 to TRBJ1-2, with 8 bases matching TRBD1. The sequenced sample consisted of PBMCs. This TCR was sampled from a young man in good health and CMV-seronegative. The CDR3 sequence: CASSTGDRSSGYTF. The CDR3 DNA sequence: TGTGCCAGCAGCACCGGGGACAGGTCGTCTGGCTACACCTTC.